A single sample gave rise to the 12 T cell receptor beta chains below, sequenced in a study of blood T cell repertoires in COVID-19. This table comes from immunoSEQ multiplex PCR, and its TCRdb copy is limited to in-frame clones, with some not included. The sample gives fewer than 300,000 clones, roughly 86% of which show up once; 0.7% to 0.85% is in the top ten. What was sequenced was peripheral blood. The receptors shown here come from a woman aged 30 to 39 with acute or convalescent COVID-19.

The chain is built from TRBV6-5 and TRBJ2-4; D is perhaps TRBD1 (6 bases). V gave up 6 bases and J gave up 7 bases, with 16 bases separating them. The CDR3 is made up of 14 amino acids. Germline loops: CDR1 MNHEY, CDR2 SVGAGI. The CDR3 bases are TGTGCCAGCAGCCTGGACAGTGAGTGGAACATTCAGTACTTC. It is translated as CASSLDSEWNIQYF.

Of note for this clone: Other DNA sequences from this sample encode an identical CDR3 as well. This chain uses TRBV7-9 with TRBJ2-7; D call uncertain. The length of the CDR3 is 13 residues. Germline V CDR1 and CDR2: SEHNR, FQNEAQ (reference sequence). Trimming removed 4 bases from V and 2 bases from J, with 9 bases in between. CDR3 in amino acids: CASSSGSPYEQYF. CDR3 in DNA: TGTGCCAGCAGCTCCGGGTCCCCCTACGAGCAGTACTTC.

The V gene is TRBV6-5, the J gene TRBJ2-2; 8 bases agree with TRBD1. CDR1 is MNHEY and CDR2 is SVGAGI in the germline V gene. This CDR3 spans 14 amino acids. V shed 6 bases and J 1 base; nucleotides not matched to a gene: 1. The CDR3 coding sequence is TGTGCCAGCAGAGGGACAGGGAACACCGGGGAGCTGTTTTTT. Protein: CASRGTGNTGELFF.

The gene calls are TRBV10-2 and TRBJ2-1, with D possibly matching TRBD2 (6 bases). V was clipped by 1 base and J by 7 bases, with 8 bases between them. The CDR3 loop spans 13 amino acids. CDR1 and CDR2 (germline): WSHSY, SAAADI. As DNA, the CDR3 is TGCGCCAGCAGTGAGTTGCGGGGAAATGAGCAGTTCTTC. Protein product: CASSELRGNEQFF.

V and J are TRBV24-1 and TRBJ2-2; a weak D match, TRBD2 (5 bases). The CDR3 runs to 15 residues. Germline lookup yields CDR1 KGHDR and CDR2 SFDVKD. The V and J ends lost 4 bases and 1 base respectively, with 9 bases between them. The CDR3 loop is CATSDQGRNTGELFF. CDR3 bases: TGTGCCACCAGTGACCAAGGGAGGAACACCGGGGAGCTGTTTTTT.

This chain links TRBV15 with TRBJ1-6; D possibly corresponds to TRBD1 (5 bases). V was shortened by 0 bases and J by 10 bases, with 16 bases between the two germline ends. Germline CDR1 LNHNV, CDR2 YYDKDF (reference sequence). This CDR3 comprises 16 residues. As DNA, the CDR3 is TGTGCCACCAGCAGAGATTCATTCAGGGTATACTCACCCCTCCACTTT. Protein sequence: CATSRDSFRVYSPLHF. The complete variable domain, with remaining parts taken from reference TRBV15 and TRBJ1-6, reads DAMVIQNPRYQVTQFGKPVTLSCSQTLNHNVMYWYQQKSSQAPKLLFHYYDKDFNNEADTPDNFQSRRPNTSFCFLDIRSPGLGDTAMYLCATSRDSFRVYSPLHFGNGTRLTVT.

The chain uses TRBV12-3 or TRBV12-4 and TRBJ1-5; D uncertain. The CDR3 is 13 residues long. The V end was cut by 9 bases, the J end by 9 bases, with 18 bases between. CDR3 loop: CASFGGPGLPQHF. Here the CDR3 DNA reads TGTGCCAGTTTCGGCGGGCCCGGGTTGCCCCAGCATTTT.

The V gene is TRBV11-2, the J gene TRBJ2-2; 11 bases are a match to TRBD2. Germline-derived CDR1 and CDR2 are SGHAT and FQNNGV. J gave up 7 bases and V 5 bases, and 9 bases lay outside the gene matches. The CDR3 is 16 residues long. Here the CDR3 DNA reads TGTGCCAGCAGCACCCGACTAGCGGGATCCGTCGGGGAGCTGTTTTTT. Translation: CASSTRLAGSVGELFF.

The CDR3 DNA reads as TGTGCCAGCAGTGAGAGGGACTCCGACACAGATACGCAGTATTTT. Translation gives CASSERDSDTDTQYF. V is TRBV25-1 and J is TRBJ2-3, with a possible D match to TRBD2 (6 bases). The CDR3 spans 15 residues. CDR1 is MGHDK and CDR2 is SYGVNS in the germline V gene. V lost 3 bases, J lost 2 bases, and 12 bases lay in between.

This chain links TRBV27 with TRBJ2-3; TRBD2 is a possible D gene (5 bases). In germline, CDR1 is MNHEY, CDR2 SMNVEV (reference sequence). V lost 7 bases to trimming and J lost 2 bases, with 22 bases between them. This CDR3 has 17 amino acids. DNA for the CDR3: TGTGCCAGCAACAATCCGTCCACCCGGAGGAACACAGATACGCAGTATTTT. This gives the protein CASNNPSTRRNTDTQYF.

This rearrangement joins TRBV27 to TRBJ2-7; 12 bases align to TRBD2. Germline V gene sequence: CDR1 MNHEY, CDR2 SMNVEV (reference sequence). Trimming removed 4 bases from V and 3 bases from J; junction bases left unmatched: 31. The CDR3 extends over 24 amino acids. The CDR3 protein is CASSSGDAGQQLRTSGTILYEQYF. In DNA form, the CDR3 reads TGTGCCAGCAGTTCGGGAGACGCGGGACAGCAGCTGCGGACTAGCGGGACGATCCTCTACGAGCAGTACTTC.

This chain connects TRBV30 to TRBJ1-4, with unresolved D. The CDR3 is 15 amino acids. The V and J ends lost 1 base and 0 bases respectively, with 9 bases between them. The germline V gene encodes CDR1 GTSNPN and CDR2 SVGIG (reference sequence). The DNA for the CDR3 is TGTGCCTGGAGTGGAAGCGGTGCAACTAATGAAAAACTGTTTTTT. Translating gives CAWSGSGATNEKLFF. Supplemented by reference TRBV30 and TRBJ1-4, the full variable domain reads SQTIHQWPATLVQPVGSPLSLECTVEGTSNPNLYWYRQAAGRGLQLLFYSVGIGQISSEVPQNLSASRPQDRQFILSSKKLLLSDSGFYLCAWSGSGATNEKLFFGSGTQLSVL.